This T cell receptor beta chain was retrieved from a study of T cells expressing NK-cell markers. Overall study: One of the eight sequenced donors was seronegative, whereas the other seven were HCMV-seropositive.

TCRdb reprocessed the 5' RACE reads; each CDR3 protein has one entry and no DNA is given. The record lists some 440,000 distinct CDR3 sequences, of which the ten most abundant hold roughly 1.4%. Sequences were obtained from blood T cells: a sorted CD56 or NKG2C T cell subset, CD4+ or CD8+ T cells, or bulk PBMC T cells (not recorded which). The TCR comes from a woman in her forties or fifties in good health.

The CDR3 reads CASSHSGELFF. V is TRBV3-1 and J is TRBJ2-2. Germline V gives CDR1 LGHDT, CDR2 YNNKEL (reference sequence). The CDR3 contains 11 residues. The full variable domain, its missing parts supplied by reference TRBV3-1 and TRBJ2-2, is DTAVSQTPKYLVTQMGNDKSIKCEQNLGHDTMYWYKQDSKKFLKIMFSYNNKELIINETVPNRFSPKSPDKAHLNLHINSLELGDSAVYFCASSHSGELFFGEGSRLTVL.